A single sample is the source of the 11 T cell receptor beta chains below, sequenced in a study of blood T cell repertoires in COVID-19 (TCRdb year 2020). Library preparation used the immunoSEQ multiplex PCR assay. Sourced from immuneACCESS, this table was stored by TCRdb with only in-frame sequences that have V and J called. A share of the clones is absent; for the studies checked, an unresolved V gene accounts for under half, and the remainder has no known explanation. The sample table holds 250,000 to 300,000 clones, of which 80% to 90% were seen once. About 1.6% of the sample belongs to the ten largest clones. What was sequenced was peripheral blood. The receptor source for this set is a woman aged 40 to 50 who had recovered from COVID-19.

The chain combines TRBV11-1 with TRBJ2-3; D is perhaps TRBD2 (5 bases). Germline lookup yields CDR1 SGHAT and CDR2 FQDESV (reference sequence). This CDR3 region has 15 residues. Trimming took 5 bases from V and 0 from J, leaving 12 bases between them. CDR3 sequence reads: CASSKRTDSTDTQYF. The CDR3 bases are TGTGCCAGCAGCAAGCGGACGGATAGCACAGATACGCAGTATTTT. Supplemented by reference TRBV11-1 and TRBJ2-3, the full variable domain reads EAEVAQSPRYKITEKSQAVAFWCDPISGHATLYWYRQILGQGPELLVQFQDESVVDDSQLPKDRFSAERLKGVDSTLKIQPAELGDSAMYLCASSKRTDSTDTQYFGPGTRLTVL.

This rearrangement joins TRBV11-2 to TRBJ1-2, with no clear D. The CDR3 loop spans 11 amino acids. Per the germline V gene, CDR1 is SGHAT and CDR2 is FQNNGV. Trimming took off 0 bases at V and 7 bases at J, with 3 bases between the two ends. The CDR3 sequence is CASSLDFGYTF. The CDR3 nucleotides read TGTGCCAGCAGCTTAGACTTTGGCTACACCTTC.

V usage is TRBV7-2 and J usage is TRBJ2-1, with 15 bases matching TRBD2. This CDR3 is built from 16 residues. From germline, CDR1 is SGHTA and CDR2 FQGNSA. The V segment lost 1 base and the J segment 15 bases; nucleotides outside the gene matches: 10. The CDR3 spells CASSLERTSGGADPFF. CDR3 DNA sequence: TGTGCCAGCAGCTTAGAGAGGACTAGCGGGGGGGCGGACCCGTTCTTC.

The genes are TRBV29-1 and TRBJ2-5, with D tentatively TRBD1 (6 bases). The CDR3 has 13 residues. Germline CDR1 SQVTM, CDR2 ANQGSEA. V was pared by 6 bases and J by 8 bases, with 19 bases between. CDR3 protein: CSVETGAVQTQYF. The CDR3 region has the DNA TGCAGCGTAGAGACAGGCGCAGTACAAACCCAGTACTTC.

This sequence joins TRBV11-2 and TRBJ2-7; TRBD1 matches at 11 bases. CDR3 length equals 14 residues. With V trimmed by 4 bases and J by 7 bases, 6 bases remained unmatched. Looked up from germline, CDR1 is SGHAT and CDR2 is FQNNGV. In nucleotides, the CDR3 is TGTGCCAGCAGCTCCCGGGGACAGGGGGGTGAGCAGTACTTC. Translated: CASSSRGQGGEQYF.

The chain couples TRBV3-1 (or the pseudogene TRBV3-2) to TRBJ1-2; 10 nucleotides match TRBD1. V lost 0 bases and J lost 6; bases outside the gene matches: 13. This CDR3 is 18 amino acids long. Germline values: CDR1 LGHDT, CDR2 YNNKEL (reference sequence). The CDR3 loop is CASSQDWLRQGAGDGYTF. Written as DNA, the CDR3 is TGTGCCAGCAGCCAAGATTGGCTTAGACAGGGGGCGGGTGATGGCTACACCTTC.

CDR3 DNA: TGTGCCAGTATTACCCGGGACAAGCCACCGGGCACCGGGGAGCTGTTTTTT. The encoded protein is CASITRDKPPGTGELFF. The chain couples TRBV19 to TRBJ2-2; D might be TRBD1 (6 bases). The CDR3 totals 17 residues. Trimming took 7 bases from V and 4 from J, leaving 22 bases between them. CDR1 and CDR2 (germline): LNHDA, SQIVND (reference sequence).

The chain joins TRBV12-5 to TRBJ2-7; D is perhaps TRBD2 (6 bases). The CDR3 extends over 12 amino acids. CDR1 is LGHNT and CDR2 is FRNRAP in the germline V gene. The V and J ends lost 4 bases and 7 bases respectively, with 11 bases between them. This CDR3 is CASGWAAGEQYF. In nucleotides, the CDR3 is TGTGCTAGTGGTTGGGCGGCGGGGGAGCAGTACTTC.

V gene TRBV7-2 combines with J gene TRBJ2-7; D is perhaps TRBD1 (6 bases). V was cut by 5 bases and J by 3 bases, with 14 bases left in between. The length of the CDR3 is 14 residues. Germline V lookup: CDR1 SGHTA, CDR2 FQGNSA. CDR3 in DNA: TGTGCCAGCAGCCCCGACAGGATAGGCTACGAGCAGTACTTC. Protein: CASSPDRIGYEQYF. The variable domain in full, completed from reference TRBV7-2 and TRBJ2-7, reads GAGVSQSPSNKVTEKGKDVELRCDPISGHTALYWYRQSLGQGLEFLIYFQGNSAPDKSGLPSDRFSAERTGGSVSTLTIQRTQQEDSAVYLCASSPDRIGYEQYFGPGTRLTVT.

This chain uses TRBV3-1 (or the pseudogene TRBV3-2) with TRBJ2-1; 11 positions agree with TRBD2. The germline V gene encodes CDR1 LGHDT and CDR2 YNNKEL (reference sequence). CDR3 length: 18 residues. V lost 4 bases and J lost 4; bases outside the gene matches: 12. CDR3 in amino acids: CASSPRPTSGGQYNEQFF. CDR3 in DNA: TGTGCCAGCAGCCCACGCCCAACTAGCGGGGGTCAATACAATGAGCAGTTCTTC.

This clone was seen a single time. This CDR3 reads CASSLKLAANTGELFF. Written as DNA, the CDR3 is TGCGCCAGCAGCTTGAAGCTAGCGGCTAACACCGGGGAGCTGTTTTTT. V and J are TRBV5-1 and TRBJ2-2; TRBD2 aligns across 7 bases. The CDR3 runs 16 residues. From germline, CDR1 is SGHRS and CDR2 YFSETQ. With 1 base clipped from V and 2 bases from J, the junction kept 5 bases outside the gene matches.